These T cell receptor beta chains were read from a single sample in a study of long-term antiretroviral therapy in people with HIV. This table comes from immunoSEQ multiplex PCR, and its TCRdb copy is limited to in-frame clones, with some not included. Among 20,000 to 30,000 clones, under 90% were seen once, and the ten largest hold roughly a sixth. Specimen: unsorted PBMCs, collected at the start of antiretroviral therapy, before treatment. These receptors all come from a woman aged 18-29 years with HIV. CDR3s include the opening cysteine and the closing phenylalanine or tryptophan. Each record gives: clone size, V gene, D gene, J gene, CDR3 DNA, CDR3 protein. The D gene is left open where the match is weak. Clone size is shown for a subset of rows, as once, few, many or a class of expanded clone.

>.|TRBV4-3|.|TRBJ1-2
TGCGCCAGCAGCCAGTCCTGGGGGACCCAGGGTTATGGCTACACCTTC
CASSQSWGTQGYGYTF
>.|TRBV6-5|TRBD1|TRBJ2-5
TGTGCCAGCAGCCTGACAGGGAAGGAGACCCAGTACTTC
CASSLTGKETQYF
>.|TRBV6-5|.|TRBJ1-1
TGTGCCAGCAGTTACTCGCCCACCCCCACAACTGAAGCTTTCTTT
CASSYSPTPTTEAFF
>.|TRBV25-1|TRBD1|TRBJ1-1
TGTGCCAGCAGTGGCCCACTCGGGACAGGGTACCAGGCTTTCTTT
CASSGPLGTGYQAFF
>.|TRBV7-9|.|TRBJ2-5
TGTGCCAGCAGCTTAGCGGGCGGCCAAGAGACCCAGTACTTC
CASSLAGGQETQYF
>once|TRBV5-4|TRBD2|TRBJ2-5
TGTGCCATAACTAGCGGGAGAACGGAGACCCAGTACTTC
CAITSGRTETQYF
>few|TRBV7-9|TRBD2|TRBJ2-2
TGTGCCAGCAGGGGTCTAGCGGGGCCTACGAACACCGGGGAGCTGTTTTTT
CASRGLAGPTNTGELFF
>.|TRBV27|.|TRBJ1-2
TGTGCCAGCAGTTCGGGGACCTATGGCTACACCTTC
CASSSGTYGYTF
>medium-sized|TRBV9|.|TRBJ2-2
TGTGCCAGCAAGGGCTCAGCGAACACCGGGGAGCTGTTTTTT
CASKGSANTGELFF
>.|TRBV27|TRBD1|TRBJ1-1
TGTGCCAGCAGCGGGACAGGATACAACACTGAAGCTTTCTTT
CASSGTGYNTEAFF
>.|TRBV27|.|TRBJ1-5
TGTGCCAGCAGTTCAGGGACGGGGCAATTCAATCAGCCCCAGCATTTT
CASSSGTGQFNQPQHF
>.|TRBV4-2|.|TRBJ1-1
TGTGCCAGCAGCCAAGCAGACAGAACCTTCATGAACACTGAAGCTTTCTTT
CASSQADRTFMNTEAFF
>.|TRBV4-1|TRBD2|TRBJ2-2
TGCGCCAGCAGCCAAGATCGGGCTAGCGGGCAGGGGCGGGACGGGGAGCTGTTTTTT
CASSQDRASGQGRDGELFF
>few|TRBV7-9|.|TRBJ1-2
TGTGCCAGCAGCCCAAGGGACGTCTATGGCTACACCTTC
CASSPRDVYGYTF
>few|TRBV7-9|.|TRBJ1-1
TGTGCCAGCAGCTTAGGGACGGGCGTGAACACTGAAGCTTTCTTT
CASSLGTGVNTEAFF
>medium-sized|TRBV6-5|.|TRBJ2-7
TGTGCCAGCAGTTACTCGCAAAGCTCCTACGAGCAGTACTTC
CASSYSQSSYEQYF
>.|TRBV7-6|TRBD2|TRBJ2-7
TGTGCCAGCAGCTTAGGGTCTAGCGGGGGCTACGAGCAGTACTTC
CASSLGSSGGYEQYF
>few|TRBV19|.|TRBJ1-6
TGTGCCAGTAGAACAGGGAATTCACCCCTCCACTTT
CASRTGNSPLHF
>.|TRBV7-8|.|TRBJ1-5
TGTGCCAGCAGCTTAGAAGGGGGCAATCAGCCCCAGCATTTT
CASSLEGGNQPQHF
>few|TRBV6-4|.|TRBJ1-6
TGTGCCAGCAGTGAAAGGGAAGAATCACCCCTCCACTTT
CASSEREESPLHF
>once|TRBV6-5|.|TRBJ1-2
TGTGCCAGCAGTTCAGGACTCAACTATGGCTACACCTTC
CASSSGLNYGYTF
>.|TRBV18|.|TRBJ1-3
TGTGCCAGCTCACCCGACTCAGGCCCTGGAAACACCATATATTTT
CASSPDSGPGNTIYF
>.|TRBV13|.|TRBJ2-5
TGTGCCAGCAGCTTATATGCGGGCCCAGCTGGGACCCAGTACTTC
CASSLYAGPAGTQYF
>.|TRBV28|.|TRBJ1-1
TGTGCCAGCCGAGGGCCCGTTGGCACTGAAGCTTTCTTT
CASRGPVGTEAFF
>.|TRBV6-6|TRBD1|TRBJ2-7
TGTGCCAGCAGTTACCGACAGGGATCGGCCGAGCAGTACTTC
CASSYRQGSAEQYF
>.|TRBV7-9|.|TRBJ1-5
TGTGCCAGCAGCTTTCAGGGCAATCAGCCCCAGCATTTT
CASSFQGNQPQHF
>.|TRBV11-2|.|TRBJ2-7
TGTGCCAGCAGCAGAACTACAGGTACCTACGAGCAGTACTTC
CASSRTTGTYEQYF
>.|TRBV18|.|TRBJ1-1
TGTGCCAGCTCACCTGGGACCGGTCGGGTTGAAGCTTTCTTT
CASSPGTGRVEAFF
>.|TRBV7-9|.|TRBJ1-6
TGTGCCAGCAGCCTATTTGAGGGGATTTTCCCTTCACCCCTCCACTTT
CASSLFEGIFPSPLHF
>.|TRBV11-2|TRBD2|TRBJ2-5
TGTGCCAGCAGCTTATTAGCGGGGGGGCTAGAGACCCAGTACTTC
CASSLLAGGLETQYF